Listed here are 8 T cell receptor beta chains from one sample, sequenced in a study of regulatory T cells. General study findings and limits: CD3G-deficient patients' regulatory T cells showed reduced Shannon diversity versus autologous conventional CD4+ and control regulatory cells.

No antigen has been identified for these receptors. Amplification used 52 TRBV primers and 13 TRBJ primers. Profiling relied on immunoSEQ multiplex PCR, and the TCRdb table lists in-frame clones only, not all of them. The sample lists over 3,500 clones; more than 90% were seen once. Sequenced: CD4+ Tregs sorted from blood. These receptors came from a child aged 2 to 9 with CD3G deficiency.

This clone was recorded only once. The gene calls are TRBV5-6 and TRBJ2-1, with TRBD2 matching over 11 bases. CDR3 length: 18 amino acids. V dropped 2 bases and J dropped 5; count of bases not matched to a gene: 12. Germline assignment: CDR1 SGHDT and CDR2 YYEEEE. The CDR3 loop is CASSFHPDSSGRHNEQFF. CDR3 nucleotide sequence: TGTGCCAGCAGCTTTCACCCCGATTCTAGCGGGAGGCACAATGAGCAGTTCTTC.

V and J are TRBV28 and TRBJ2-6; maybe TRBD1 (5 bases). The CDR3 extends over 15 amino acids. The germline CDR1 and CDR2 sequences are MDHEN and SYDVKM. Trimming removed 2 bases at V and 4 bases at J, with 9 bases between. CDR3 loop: CASSLGAPGANVLTF. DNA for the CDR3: TGTGCCAGCAGTTTAGGGGCCCCGGGGGCCAACGTCCTGACTTTC.

The CDR3 sequence is CASRRGGRTSYEQYF. The CDR3 DNA sequence: TGTGCCAGCAGGAGAGGGGGGCGGACCTCCTACGAGCAGTACTTC. The genes are TRBV6-1 and TRBJ2-7, with D perhaps assigned TRBD1 or TRBD2 (6 bases each). Deletions cut 6 bases from V and 0 bases from J, with 15 bases between. The CDR3 runs to 15 residues. Germline assignment: CDR1 MNHNS and CDR2 SASEGT.

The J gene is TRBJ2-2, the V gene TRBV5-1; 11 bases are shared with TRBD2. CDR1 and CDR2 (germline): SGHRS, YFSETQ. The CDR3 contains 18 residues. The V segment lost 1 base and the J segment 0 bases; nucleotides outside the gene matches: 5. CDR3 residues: CASSLKWTSGPNTGELFF. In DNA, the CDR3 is TGCGCCAGCAGCTTGAAATGGACTAGCGGGCCGAACACCGGGGAGCTGTTTTTT.

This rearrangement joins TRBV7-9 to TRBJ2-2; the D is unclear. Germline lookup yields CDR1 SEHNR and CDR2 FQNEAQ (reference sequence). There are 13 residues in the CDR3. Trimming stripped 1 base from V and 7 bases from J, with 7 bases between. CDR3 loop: CASSLGSDGELFF. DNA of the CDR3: TGTGCCAGCAGCTTAGGGTCCGACGGGGAGCTGTTTTTT.

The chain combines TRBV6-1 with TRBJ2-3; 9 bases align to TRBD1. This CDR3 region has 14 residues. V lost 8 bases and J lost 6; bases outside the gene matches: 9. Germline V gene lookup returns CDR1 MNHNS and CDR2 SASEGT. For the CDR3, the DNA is TGTGCCAGCTCGGACAGGGGCCTCTCGGATACGCAGTATTTT. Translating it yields CASSDRGLSDTQYF.

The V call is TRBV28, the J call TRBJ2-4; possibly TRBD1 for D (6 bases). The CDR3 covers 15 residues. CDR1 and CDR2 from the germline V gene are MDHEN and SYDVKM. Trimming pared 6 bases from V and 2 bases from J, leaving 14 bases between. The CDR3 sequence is CASSPHRVTKNIQYF. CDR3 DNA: TGTGCCAGCAGCCCTCACAGGGTAACCAAAAACATTCAGTACTTC.

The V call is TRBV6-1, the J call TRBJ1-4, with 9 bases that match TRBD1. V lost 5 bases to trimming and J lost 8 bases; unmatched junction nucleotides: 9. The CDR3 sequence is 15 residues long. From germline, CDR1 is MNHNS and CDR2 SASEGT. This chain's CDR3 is CASSNAGQGFEKLFF. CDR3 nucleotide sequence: TGTGCCAGCAGTAATGCGGGACAGGGTTTCGAAAAACTGTTTTTT.